This T cell receptor beta chain was sequenced during a study of graft-versus-host responses after intestinal transplantation (TCRdb year 2021). Context from the whole study: Multivisceral, liver-intestinal, or isolated intestinal transplants were received by the recipients. Anti-thymocyte globulin induction was given to all recipients, followed by maintenance tacrolimus and steroids for about 3 years. Bulk TCR-beta CDR3 sequencing was used to track graft-versus-host and host-versus-graft alloreactive T cell clones in the graft, circulation and bone marrow after intestinal transplantation. To identify alloreactive clones, pre-transplant mixed lymphocyte reaction products were sequenced and then compared with unstimulated pre-transplant donor and recipient T cells. The cohort enrolled 24 intestinal transplant recipients including one retransplant, and a few patients lacking pretransplant specimens were excluded. Donor T cell macrochimerism was defined as a peak of at least 4% donor T cells among recipient peripheral blood mononuclear cells. Rather than being sequenced by the commercial service, samples from a few later patients were sequenced in-house on an Illumina MiSeq and processed with MiXCR.

The library relied on the immunoSEQ multiplex PCR assay. For most patients, genomic DNA was isolated with the Qiagen DNeasy Blood and Tissue Kit and shipped frozen to Adaptive Biotechnologies for TCR sequencing. For most patients, high-throughput TCR-beta CDR3 sequencing of genomic DNA was performed by Adaptive Biotechnologies. In the source study's methods: TCR sequencing data were retrieved from Adaptive's ImmunoSEQ software for roughly 20 patients, whereas three other patients were processed with MiXCR and VDJtools. To correct CD4 versus CD8 sorting errors, any sequence found in both subsets at a frequency ratio below 5:1 was removed. CDR3 nucleotide sequences shared between donor and recipient were removed because their origin could not be assigned. To count as alloreactive, a clone needed at least 2-fold expansion over unstimulated cells and a minimum CFSE-low frequency of 0.002% (template counts) or 0.001% (read counts). A clone was considered mappable if detected in the sequenced pre-transplant spleen, lymph node, or MLR CFSE-low populations of the donor or recipient. Cumulative frequency of alloreactive clones was calculated as a percentage of all sequences weighted by copy number. TCRdb's version of the immuneACCESS table is confined to in-frame rearrangements and falls short of the full clone set. An unresolved V gene accounts for under half of the shortfall where checked; the remainder is of unknown origin. That table supplies the V and J calls and clone size; D and trimming were determined from the DNA. This sample lists some 82,000 clones; about nine tenths were detected once. The ten largest clones capture less than 9.5% of the sample.

The junction carries 15 bases between V and J, which are trimmed by 0 bases and 7 bases respectively. According to the germline V gene, CDR1 reads KGHSH and CDR2 reads LQKENI. From the cysteine up to the phenylalanine, the CDR3 has a length of 15 residues. The entry retains the CDR3 DNA only, 45 bases that are in frame from base 1. On the study overall, not on this receptor specifically: Early after transplant, declines in HvG clones were associated with peak levels of circulating GvH clones. Patients with donor T cell macrochimerism had high GvH to HvG T cell clonal ratios in their allografts. GvH clones were detected in recipient bone marrow, and some appeared earlier in ileal mucosa or blood, consistent with an intestinal mucosal origin. Conclusions were limited by the relatively low number and heterogeneity of intestinal transplant patients.

The meaning of the sample's time point label: cells obtained before transplantation from donor or recipient. CD3+CD4+ and CD3+CD8+ populations were FACS-sorted from unstimulated pre-transplant donor and recipient cells taken from spleen or lymph nodes. As concerns this clone: Its antigen target is currently unknown. No clone much larger than this one lies a single base away; base qualities are absent.

Here the chain combines TRBV18 and TRBJ1-1, with TRBD1 perhaps the D gene, on 6 matching bases. The clonotype originates from a human donor who was the organ donor for an intestinal transplant. The material sequenced was unstimulated CD8+ T cells sorted from spleen or lymph node cells, taken before transplant. The bases are TGTGCCAGCTCACCACCGATCCCCCTAGGGGGTGAAGCTTTCTTT. Translated, it gives CASSPPIPLGGEAFF. Full variable domain (CDR3 extended with the reference TRBV18 and TRBJ1-1 proteins): NAGVMQNPRHLVRRRGQEARLRCSPMKGHSHVYWYRQLPEEGLKFMVYLQKENIIDESGMPKERFSAEFPKEGPSILRIQQVVRGDSAAYFCASSPPIPLGGEAFFGQGTRLTVV.